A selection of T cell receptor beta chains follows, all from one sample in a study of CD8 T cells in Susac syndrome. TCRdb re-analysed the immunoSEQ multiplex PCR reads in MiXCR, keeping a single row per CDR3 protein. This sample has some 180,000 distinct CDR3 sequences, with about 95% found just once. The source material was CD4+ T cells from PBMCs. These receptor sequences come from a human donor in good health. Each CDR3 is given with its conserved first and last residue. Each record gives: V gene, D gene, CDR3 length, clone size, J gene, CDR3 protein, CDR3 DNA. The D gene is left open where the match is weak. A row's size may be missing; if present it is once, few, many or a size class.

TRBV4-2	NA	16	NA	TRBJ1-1	CASSRFLGTRNTEAFF	TGTGCCAGCAGCCGGTTCCTTGGGACAAGGAACACTGAAGCTTTCTTT
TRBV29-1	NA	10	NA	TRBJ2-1	CSVSLARQFF	TGCAGCGTTTCCCTAGCACGGCAGTTCTTC
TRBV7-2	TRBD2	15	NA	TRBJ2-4	CASSLDRTSGNIQYF	TGTGCCAGCAGCTTAGATCGAACTAGCGGAAACATTCAGTACTTC
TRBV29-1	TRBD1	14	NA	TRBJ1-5	CSVVTGGSNQPQHF	TGCAGCGTTGTTACAGGGGGCAGCAATCAGCCCCAGCATTTT
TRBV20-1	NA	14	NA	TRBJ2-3	CSARSEGFTDTQYF	TGCAGTGCTAGATCCGAGGGATTCACAGATACGCAGTATTTT
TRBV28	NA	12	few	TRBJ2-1	CASSRLRNEQFF	TGTGCCAGCAGTCGACTGAGGAATGAGCAGTTCTTC
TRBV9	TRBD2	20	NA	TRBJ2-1	CASSPLGTSGNFRSYNEQFF	TGTGCCAGCAGCCCCCTCGGGACTAGCGGGAACTTTCGCTCCTACAATGAGCAGTTCTTC
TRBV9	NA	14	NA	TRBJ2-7	CASSLRAGNYEQYF	TGTGCCAGCAGCTTACGCGCAGGGAACTACGAGCAGTACTTC
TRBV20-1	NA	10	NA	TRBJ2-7	CSTAVYEQYF	TGCAGTACCGCGGTGTACGAGCAGTACTTC
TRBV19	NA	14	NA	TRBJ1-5	CASSTPGIPRPQHF	TGTGCCAGTAGTACCCCCGGGATCCCCCGGCCCCAGCATTTT
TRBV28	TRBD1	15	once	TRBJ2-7	CASSTQGQGVYEQYF	TGTGCCAGCAGTACCCAGGGACAGGGAGTCTACGAGCAGTACTTC
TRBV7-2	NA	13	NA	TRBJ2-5	CASSNFRGETQYF	TGTGCCAGCAGCAACTTCAGGGGCGAGACCCAGTACTTC
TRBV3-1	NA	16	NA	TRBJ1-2	CASSQDSARSSYGYTF	TGTGCCAGCAGCCAAGACTCGGCCAGGAGTTCCTATGGCTACACCTTC
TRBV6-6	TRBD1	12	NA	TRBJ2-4	CASTGQGYWQYF	TGTGCCAGCACTGGACAGGGTTATTGGCAGTACTTC
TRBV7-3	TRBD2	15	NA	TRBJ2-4	CASSPGGGAKNIQYF	TGTGCCAGCAGCCCGGGCGGGGGAGCCAAAAACATTCAGTACTTC
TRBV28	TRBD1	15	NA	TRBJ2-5	CASSSPGTGRETQYF	TGTGCCAGCAGTTCCCCCGGGACAGGCCGAGAGACCCAGTACTTC
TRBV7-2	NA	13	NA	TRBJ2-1	CASSQTRNNEQFF	TGTGCCAGCAGCCAAACAAGAAACAATGAGCAGTTCTTC
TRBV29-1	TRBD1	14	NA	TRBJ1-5	CSVGTGVSNQPQHF	TGCAGCGTTGGGACAGGGGTTAGCAATCAGCCCCAGCATTTT
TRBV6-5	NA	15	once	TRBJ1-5	CASSYGRERGQPQHF	TGTGCCAGCAGTTACGGCAGGGAGAGAGGACAGCCCCAGCATTTT
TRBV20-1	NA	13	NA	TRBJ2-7	CSARGDGRYEQYF	TGCAGTGCTAGGGGAGACGGCCGCTACGAGCAGTACTTC
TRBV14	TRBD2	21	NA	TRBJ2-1	CASSNFASVWREKSGGNEQFF	TGTGCCAGCAGCAACTTTGCCTCGGTATGGCGGGAGAAGAGCGGCGGCAATGAGCAGTTCTTC
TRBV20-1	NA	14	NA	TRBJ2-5	CSARVVGSQETQYF	TGCAGTGCTAGAGTTGTTGGCAGCCAAGAGACCCAGTACTTC
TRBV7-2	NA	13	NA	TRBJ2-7	CASSFAGSGEQYF	TGTGCCAGCAGCTTCGCAGGGTCCGGCGAGCAGTACTTC
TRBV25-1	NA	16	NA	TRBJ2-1	CASSEFGGRSYNEQFF	TGTGCCAGCAGTGAATTTGGAGGGAGATCCTACAATGAGCAGTTCTTC
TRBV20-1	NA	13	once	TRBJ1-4	CSAPRGANEKLFF	TGCAGTGCGCCTCGGGGGGCTAATGAAAAACTGTTTTTT
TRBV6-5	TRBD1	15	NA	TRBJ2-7	CASSYSSTGGNEQYF	TGTGCCAGCAGTTACTCCTCGACAGGGGGCAACGAGCAGTACTTC
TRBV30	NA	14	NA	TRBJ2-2	CAWSGTLNTGELFF	TGTGCCTGGAGTGGAACACTGAACACCGGGGAGCTGTTTTTT
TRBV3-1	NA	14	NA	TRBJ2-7	CASSQTTGSYEQYF	TGTGCCAGCAGCCAAACTACAGGGAGCTACGAGCAGTACTTC
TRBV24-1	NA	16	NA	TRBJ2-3	CATSDRHPGSTDTQYF	TGTGCCACCAGTGACCGACACCCAGGGAGCACAGATACGCAGTATTTT
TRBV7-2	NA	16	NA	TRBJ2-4	CASSSGPTVAKNIQYF	TGTGCCAGCAGTTCCGGGCCGACCGTAGCCAAAAATATTCAGTACTTC
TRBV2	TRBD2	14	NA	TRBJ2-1	CASSISGSFSEQFF	TGTGCCAGCAGTATTAGCGGGAGTTTCAGTGAGCAGTTCTTC
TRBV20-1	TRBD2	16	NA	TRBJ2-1	CSAVAGGGYSYNEQFF	TGCAGTGCTGTAGCGGGAGGAGGGTACTCCTACAATGAGCAGTTCTTC
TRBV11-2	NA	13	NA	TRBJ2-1	CASSPRWGDEQFF	TGTGCCAGCAGCCCCCGCTGGGGTGATGAGCAGTTCTTC
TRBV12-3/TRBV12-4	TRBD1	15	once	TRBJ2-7	CASSLGRDRVHEQYF	TGTGCCAGCAGTTTAGGTAGGGACAGGGTCCACGAGCAGTACTTC
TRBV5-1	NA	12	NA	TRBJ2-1	CASSLVRSEQFF	TGCGCCAGCAGCTTGGTACGTAGTGAGCAGTTCTTC
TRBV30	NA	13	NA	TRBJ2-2	CAWRTQNTGELFF	TGTGCCTGGCGGACGCAGAACACCGGGGAGCTGTTTTTT
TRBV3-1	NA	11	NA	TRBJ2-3	CASSQVNTQYF	TGTGCCAGCAGCCAAGTCAATACGCAGTATTTT
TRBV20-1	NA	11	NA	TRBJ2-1	CSAINYNEQFF	TGCAGTGCTATAAACTACAATGAGCAGTTCTTC
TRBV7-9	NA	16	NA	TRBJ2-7	CASSGSVGAFPGEQYF	TGTGCCAGCAGCGGATCCGTCGGAGCCTTCCCAGGCGAGCAGTACTTC
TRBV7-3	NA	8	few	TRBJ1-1	CASTEAFF	TGTGCCAGCACCGAAGCTTTCTTT
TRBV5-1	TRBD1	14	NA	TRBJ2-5	CASSSGQGAETQYF	TGCGCCAGCAGTTCAGGACAGGGGGCAGAGACCCAGTACTTC
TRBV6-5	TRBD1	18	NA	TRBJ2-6	CASSYRDRTDSGANVLTF	TGTGCCAGCAGTTACCGGGACAGGACTGACTCTGGGGCCAACGTCCTGACTTTC
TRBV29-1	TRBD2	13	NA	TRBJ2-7	CSGWTSGSYEQYF	TGCAGCGGCTGGACTAGCGGCTCCTACGAGCAGTACTTC
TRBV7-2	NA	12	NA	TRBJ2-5	CASSASQETQYF	TGTGCCAGCAGCGCATCCCAAGAGACCCAGTACTTC
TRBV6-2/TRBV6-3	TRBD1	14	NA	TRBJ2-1	CASSPGQYYNEQFF	TGTGCCAGCAGTCCGGGACAGTACTACAATGAGCAGTTCTTC
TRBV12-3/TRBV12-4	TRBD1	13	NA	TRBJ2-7	CASSNRGPYEQYF	TGTGCCTCCTCCAACAGGGGGCCGTACGAGCAGTACTTC
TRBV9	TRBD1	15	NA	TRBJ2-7	CASSVAWDSSYEQYF	TGTGCCAGCAGCGTAGCGTGGGACAGCTCCTACGAGCAGTACTTC
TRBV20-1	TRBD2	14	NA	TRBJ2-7	CSARIVAGVGEQYF	TGCAGTGCTAGAATAGTCGCGGGAGTGGGTGAGCAGTACTTC
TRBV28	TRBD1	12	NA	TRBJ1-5	CASSAQGRPQHF	TGTGCCAGCAGCGCACAGGGGAGGCCCCAGCATTTT
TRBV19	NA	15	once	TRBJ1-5	CASSIGWGANQPQHF	TGTGCCAGTAGTATAGGATGGGGGGCCAATCAGCCCCAGCATTTT
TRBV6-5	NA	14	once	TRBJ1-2	CASSYLLGGYGYTF	TGTGCCAGCAGTTATCTCCTGGGAGGCTATGGCTACACCTTC
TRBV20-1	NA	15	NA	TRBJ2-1	CSARDPGSPYNEQFF	TGCAGTGCTAGAGATCCCGGGAGTCCCTACAATGAGCAGTTCTTC